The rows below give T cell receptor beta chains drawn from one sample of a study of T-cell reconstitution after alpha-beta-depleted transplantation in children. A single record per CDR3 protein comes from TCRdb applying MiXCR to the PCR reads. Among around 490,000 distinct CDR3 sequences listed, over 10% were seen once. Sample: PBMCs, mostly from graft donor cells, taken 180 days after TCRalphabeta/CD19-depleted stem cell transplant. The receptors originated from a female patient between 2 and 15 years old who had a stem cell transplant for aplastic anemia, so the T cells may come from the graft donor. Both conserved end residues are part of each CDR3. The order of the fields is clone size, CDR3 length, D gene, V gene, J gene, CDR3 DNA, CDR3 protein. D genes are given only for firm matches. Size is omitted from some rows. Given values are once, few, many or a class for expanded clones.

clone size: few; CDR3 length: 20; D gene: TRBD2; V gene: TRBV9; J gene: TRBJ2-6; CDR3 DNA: TGTGCCAGCAGCGTAAAAACGGCGGTAGCGGGAGGGTTAGGGGCCAACGTCCTGACTTTC; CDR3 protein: CASSVKTAVAGGLGANVLTF
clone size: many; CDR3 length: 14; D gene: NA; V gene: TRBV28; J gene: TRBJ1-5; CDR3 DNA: TGTGCCAGCAGTTTGACAGGCTACAATCAGCCCCAGCATTTT; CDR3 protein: CASSLTGYNQPQHF
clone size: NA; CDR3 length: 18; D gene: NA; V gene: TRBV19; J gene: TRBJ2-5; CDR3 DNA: TGTGCCAGTAGTATAGTCCTTAAGGGACTTCTTGTTGAGGAGACCCAGTACTTC; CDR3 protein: CASSIVLKGLLVEETQYF
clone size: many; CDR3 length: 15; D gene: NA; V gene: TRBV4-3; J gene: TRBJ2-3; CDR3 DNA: TGCGCCAGCAGCCAAGGGGCTTGGAGCACAGATACGCAGTATTTT; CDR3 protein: CASSQGAWSTDTQYF
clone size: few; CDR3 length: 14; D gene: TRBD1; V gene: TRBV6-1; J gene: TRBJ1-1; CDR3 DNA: TGTGCCAGCAGGCAGGGGGGAGGTGGCACTGAAGCTTTCTTT; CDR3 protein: CASRQGGGGTEAFF
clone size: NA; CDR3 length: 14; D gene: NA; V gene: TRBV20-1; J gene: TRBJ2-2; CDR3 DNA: TGCAGTGCCGACAGGCTCGCGAACACCGGGGAGCTGTTTTTT; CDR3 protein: CSADRLANTGELFF
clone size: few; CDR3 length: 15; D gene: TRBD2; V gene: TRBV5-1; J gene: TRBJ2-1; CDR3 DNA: TGCGCCAGCAGTCCCCCGGGGGGAAGGAGGGATGAGCAGTTCTTC; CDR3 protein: CASSPPGGRRDEQFF
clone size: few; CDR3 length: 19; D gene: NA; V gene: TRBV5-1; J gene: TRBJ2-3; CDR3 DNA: TGCGCCAGCAGCTTACTACTAGCCCTCTGGGATCATGACACAGATACGCAGTATTTT; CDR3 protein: CASSLLLALWDHDTDTQYF
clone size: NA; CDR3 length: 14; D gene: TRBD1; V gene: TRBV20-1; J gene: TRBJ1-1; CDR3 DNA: TGCAGTGCTACACGGGACAGGAGGAACACTGAAGCTTTCTTT; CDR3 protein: CSATRDRRNTEAFF
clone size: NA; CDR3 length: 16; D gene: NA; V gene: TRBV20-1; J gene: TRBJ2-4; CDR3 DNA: TGCAGTGCTAGAGGGGGGACCGGGGAGGTCAAAAACATTCAGTACTTC; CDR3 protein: CSARGGTGEVKNIQYF
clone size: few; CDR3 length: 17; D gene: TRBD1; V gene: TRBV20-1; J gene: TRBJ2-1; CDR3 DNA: TGCAGTGCTAGAGATCATAGGGGACAGGGGCAGGGCAATGAGCAGTTCTTC; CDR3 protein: CSARDHRGQGQGNEQFF
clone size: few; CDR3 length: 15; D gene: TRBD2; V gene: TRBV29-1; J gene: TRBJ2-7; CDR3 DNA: TGCAGCGTTGAATCACTAGCGGGAGTTTCCTACGAGCAGTACTTC; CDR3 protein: CSVESLAGVSYEQYF
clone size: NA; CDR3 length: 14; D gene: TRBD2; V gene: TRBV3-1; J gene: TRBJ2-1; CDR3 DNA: TGTGCCAGCAGCCAAGATGGAGAAGTTGGCGGGAGCATCTTC; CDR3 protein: CASSQDGEVGGSIF
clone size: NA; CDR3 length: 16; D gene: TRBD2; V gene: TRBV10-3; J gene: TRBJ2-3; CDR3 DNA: TGTGCCATCAGTGAGTCACTAGCGGGGGGCACAGATACGCAGTATTTT; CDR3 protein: CAISESLAGGTDTQYF
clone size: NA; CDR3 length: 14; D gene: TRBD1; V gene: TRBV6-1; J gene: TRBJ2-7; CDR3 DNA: TGTGCCAGCAGACGGGACAGGGGGATTGGCGAGCAGTACTTC; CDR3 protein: CASRRDRGIGEQYF
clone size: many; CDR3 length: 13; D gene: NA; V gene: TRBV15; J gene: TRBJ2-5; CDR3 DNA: TGTGCCACCAGCAGAGATCGAGGGGAGACCCAGTACTTC; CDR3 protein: CATSRDRGETQYF
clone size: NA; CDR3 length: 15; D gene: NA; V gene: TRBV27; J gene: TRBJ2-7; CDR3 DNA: TGTGCCAGCAGTACTTTACTGGGGTCCCACTACGAGCAGTACTTC; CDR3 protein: CASSTLLGSHYEQYF
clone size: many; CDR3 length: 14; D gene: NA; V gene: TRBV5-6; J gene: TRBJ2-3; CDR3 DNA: TGTGCCAGCACCCGGGCAGGGATCACAGATACGCAGTATTTT; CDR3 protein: CASTRAGITDTQYF
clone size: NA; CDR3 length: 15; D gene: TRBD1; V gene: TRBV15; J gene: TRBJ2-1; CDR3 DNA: TGTGCCACCAGCAGAGATGGGACAGCCTACAATGAGCAGTTCTTC; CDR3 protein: CATSRDGTAYNEQFF
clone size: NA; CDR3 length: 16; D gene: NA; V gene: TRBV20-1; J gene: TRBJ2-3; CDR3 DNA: TGCAGTGCCTTGGGAGGACAAAGCATTAATACAGATACGCAGTATTTT; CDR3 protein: CSALGGQSINTDTQYF
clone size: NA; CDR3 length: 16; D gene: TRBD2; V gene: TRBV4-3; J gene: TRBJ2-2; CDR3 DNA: TGCGCCAGCAGCCAAGGTGCGGGAGTGGTTGGCGGGGAGCTGTTTTTT; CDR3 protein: CASSQGAGVVGGELFF
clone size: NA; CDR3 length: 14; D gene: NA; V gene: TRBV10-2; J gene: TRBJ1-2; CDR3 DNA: TGCGCCAGCAGTGAGTCCCCAGGCCGCTATGGCTACACCTTC; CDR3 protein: CASSESPGRYGYTF
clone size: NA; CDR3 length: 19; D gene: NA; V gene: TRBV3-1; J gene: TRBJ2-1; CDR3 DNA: TGTGCCAGCAGCCAACTGGTCCTGACCCCCGGCATAACTTACAATGAGCAGTTCTTC; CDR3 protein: CASSQLVLTPGITYNEQFF
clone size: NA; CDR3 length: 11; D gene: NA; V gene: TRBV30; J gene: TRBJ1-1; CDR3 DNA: TGTGCCTGGATGCTGGGGGCGGAAGCTTTCTTT; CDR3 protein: CAWMLGAEAFF
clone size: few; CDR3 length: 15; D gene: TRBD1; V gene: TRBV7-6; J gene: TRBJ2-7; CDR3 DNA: TGTGCCAGCAGCTCGAGACAGGGATTAGGCTACGAGCAGTACTTC; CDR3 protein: CASSSRQGLGYEQYF
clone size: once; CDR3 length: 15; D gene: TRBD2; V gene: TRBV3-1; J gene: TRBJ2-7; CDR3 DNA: TGTGCCTCCAGCCTCGGACTAGCGGCCCTTTACGAGCAGTACTTC; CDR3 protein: CASSLGLAALYEQYF
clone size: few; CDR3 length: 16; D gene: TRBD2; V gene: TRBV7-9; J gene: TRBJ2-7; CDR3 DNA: TGTGCCAGCAGCCACCGACTAGCGGGGTTTTCCTACGAGCAGTACTTC; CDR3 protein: CASSHRLAGFSYEQYF
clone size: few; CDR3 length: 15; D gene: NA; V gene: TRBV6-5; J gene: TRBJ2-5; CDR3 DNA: TGTGCCAGCAGTTACCGCAGTGTGGGTAGAGAGACCCAGTACTTC; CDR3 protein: CASSYRSVGRETQYF
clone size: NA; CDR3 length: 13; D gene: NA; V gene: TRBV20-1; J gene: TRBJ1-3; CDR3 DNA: TGCAGTGCTAGTTCGAGAGCTGGAAACACCATATATTTT; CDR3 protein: CSASSRAGNTIYF
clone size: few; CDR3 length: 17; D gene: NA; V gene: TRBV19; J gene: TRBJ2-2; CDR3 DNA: TGTGCCAGTAGTATCAGCAGAGGGGACATGAACACCGGGGAGCTGTTTTTT; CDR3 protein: CASSISRGDMNTGELFF
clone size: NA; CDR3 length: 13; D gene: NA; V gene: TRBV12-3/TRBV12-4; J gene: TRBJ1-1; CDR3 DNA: TGTGCCAGCAGTTATGGCAAGAACACTGAAGCTTTCTTT; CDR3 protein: CASSYGKNTEAFF
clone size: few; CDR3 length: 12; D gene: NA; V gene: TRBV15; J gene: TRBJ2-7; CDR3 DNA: TGTGCCACCAGCAGAGGCAGCTACGAGCAGTACTTC; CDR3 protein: CATSRGSYEQYF
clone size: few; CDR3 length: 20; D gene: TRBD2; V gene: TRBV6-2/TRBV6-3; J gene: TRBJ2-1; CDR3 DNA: TGTGCCACCGAAGAGAAGGAAAATACTGCGGGACTAGCGGGCCACAATGAGCAGTTCTTC; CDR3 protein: CATEEKENTAGLAGHNEQFF
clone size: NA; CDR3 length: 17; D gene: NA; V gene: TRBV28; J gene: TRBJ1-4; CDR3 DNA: TGTGCCAGCAGCCCCGGTGGCGGCGTGGCAACTAATGAAAAACTGTTTTTT; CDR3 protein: CASSPGGGVATNEKLFF
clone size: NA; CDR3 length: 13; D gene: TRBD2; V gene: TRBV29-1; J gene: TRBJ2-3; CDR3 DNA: TGCAGCGTTGGGGGACTACACACAGATACGCACTATTTT; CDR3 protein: CSVGGLHTDTHYF
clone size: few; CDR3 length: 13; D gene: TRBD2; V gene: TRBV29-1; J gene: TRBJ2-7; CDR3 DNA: TGCAGCGTTGAGGGACTAGCGGCAGAAGAGCAGTACTTC; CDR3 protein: CSVEGLAAEEQYF
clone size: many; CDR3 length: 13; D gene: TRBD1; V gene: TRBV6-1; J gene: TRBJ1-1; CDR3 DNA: TGTGCCAGCAGTCCCCGACAGGGAACTGAAGCTTTCTTT; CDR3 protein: CASSPRQGTEAFF
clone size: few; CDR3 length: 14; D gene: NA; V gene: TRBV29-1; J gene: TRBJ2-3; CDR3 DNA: TGCAGCGTCTGGGGGGTATTGGATCCAGATACGCAGTATTTT; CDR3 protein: CSVWGVLDPDTQYF
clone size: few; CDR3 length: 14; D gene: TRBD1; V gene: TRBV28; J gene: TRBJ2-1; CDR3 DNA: TGTGCCAGCAGTTCCGGACAGGCTGGGAGTGAGCAGTTCTTC; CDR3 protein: CASSSGQAGSEQFF
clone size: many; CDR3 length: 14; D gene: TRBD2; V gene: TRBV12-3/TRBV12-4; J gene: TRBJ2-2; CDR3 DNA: TGTGCCAGCAGTTTAGGACTAGCGGCTGGGGAGCTGTTTTTT; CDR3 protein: CASSLGLAAGELFF
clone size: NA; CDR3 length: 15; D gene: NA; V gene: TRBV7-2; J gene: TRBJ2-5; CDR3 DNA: TGTGCCAGCAGCTTAGGACAGGCCGTCCAAGAGACCCAGTACTTC; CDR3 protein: CASSLGQAVQETQYF
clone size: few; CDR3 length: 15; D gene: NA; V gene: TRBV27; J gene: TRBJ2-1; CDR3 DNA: TGTGCCAGCAGTCCCATAGAGCCGGGATACAATGAGCAGTTCTTC; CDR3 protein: CASSPIEPGYNEQFF
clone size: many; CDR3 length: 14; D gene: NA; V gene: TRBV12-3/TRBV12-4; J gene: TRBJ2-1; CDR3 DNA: TGTGCCAGCAGTTTAGGGTGGCAGGGAAATGAGCAGTTCTTC; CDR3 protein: CASSLGWQGNEQFF
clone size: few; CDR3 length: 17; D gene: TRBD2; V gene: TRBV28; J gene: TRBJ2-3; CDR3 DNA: TGTGCCAGCAGTCCAGCTTTTCTAGCGGGAGCCCCAGGTACGCAGTATTTT; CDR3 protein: CASSPAFLAGAPGTQYF
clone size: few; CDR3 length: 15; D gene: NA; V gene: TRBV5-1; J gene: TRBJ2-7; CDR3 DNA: TGCGCCAGCAGCTTCCGCAGCTTAGGGTGGGACGAGCAGTACTTC; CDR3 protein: CASSFRSLGWDEQYF
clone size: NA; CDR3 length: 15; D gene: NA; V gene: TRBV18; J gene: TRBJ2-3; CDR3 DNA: TGTGCCAGCTCAGCCACAAGACCAGTATCAGATACGCAGTATTTT; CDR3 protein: CASSATRPVSDTQYF
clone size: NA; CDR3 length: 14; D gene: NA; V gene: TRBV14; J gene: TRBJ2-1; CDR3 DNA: TGTGCCAGCAGCCAGAGAGGGCCCCCGAATGAGCAGTTCTTC; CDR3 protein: CASSQRGPPNEQFF
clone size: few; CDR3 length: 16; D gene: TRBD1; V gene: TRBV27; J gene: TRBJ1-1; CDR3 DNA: TGTGCCAGCAGGCAAGGGACAGGGTATTTGAACACTGAAGCTTTCTTT; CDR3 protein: CASRQGTGYLNTEAFF
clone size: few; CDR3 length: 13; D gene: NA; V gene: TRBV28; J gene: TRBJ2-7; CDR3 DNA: TGTGCCAGTTACGGGAGATCCTCAGTAGGGCAGTACTTC; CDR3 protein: CASYGRSSVGQYF
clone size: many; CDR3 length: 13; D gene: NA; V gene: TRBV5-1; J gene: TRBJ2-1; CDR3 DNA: TGCGCCAGCAGCTTGCTTGGAGACAATGAGCAGTTCTTC; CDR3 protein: CASSLLGDNEQFF
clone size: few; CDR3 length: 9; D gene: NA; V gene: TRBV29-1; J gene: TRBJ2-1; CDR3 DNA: TGCAGCCTGGGGAATGAGCAGTTCTTC; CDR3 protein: CSLGNEQFF
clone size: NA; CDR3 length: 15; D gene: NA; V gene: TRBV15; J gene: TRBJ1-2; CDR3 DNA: TGTGCCACCAGCAGAGATCCCAGGGAATGGTATGGCTACACCTTC; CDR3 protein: CATSRDPREWYGYTF